The 30 T cell receptor beta chains reported below all come from one sample, sequenced in a study of technical replicates of blood from a handful of donors. Some clones are missing from TCRdb's copy, which holds only in-frame ones; the method was immunoSEQ multiplex PCR. The table lists 45,000 to 60,000 clones, approximately 94% of them singletons. The sample taken for sequencing was PBMCs. The receptors here all came from a human donor in good health. Some clones in this sample may be carry-over from other donors' samples.

The genes are TRBV7-3 and TRBJ2-3, with a possible D match to TRBD2 (6 bases). The CDR3 is 16 amino acids. Deletions cut 0 bases from V and 1 base from J, with 11 bases between. Germline V gene data show CDR1 as SGHTA and CDR2 as FQGTGA. The CDR3 is CASSLTDGGGTDTQYF. The CDR3 DNA reads TGTGCCAGCAGCTTAACGGATGGCGGGGGCACAGATACGCAGTATTTT.

The chain employs TRBV7-8 and TRBJ2-7, with 12 bases aligning to TRBD1. The CDR3 extends over 14 amino acids. The germline V gene encodes CDR1 SGHVS and CDR2 FQNEAQ. Germline trimming cut 1 base from V and 11 bases from J; bases unmatched to any gene: 6. In nucleotides, the CDR3 is TGTGCCAGCAGCTTAGTCGGGACAGGGGGCTCCAAGTACTTC. It yields the protein CASSLVGTGGSKYF.

This chain uses TRBV5-4 with TRBJ2-5; the D is unclear. The CDR3 is made up of 14 amino acids. Germline V gene lookup returns CDR1 SGHNT and CDR2 YYREEE (reference sequence). Trimming took off 0 bases at V and 0 bases at J, with 6 bases between the two ends. The CDR3 here is CASSLVVNQETQYF. The CDR3 DNA follows: TGTGCCAGCAGCTTGGTTGTCAACCAAGAGACCCAGTACTTC.

V is TRBV6-5 and J is TRBJ2-5, with 11 bases lining up with TRBD2. The CDR3 extends over 15 amino acids. CDR1 and CDR2 (germline): MNHEY, SVGAGI. With V trimmed by 4 bases and J by 9 bases, 10 bases remained unmatched. CDR3 sequence (DNA): TGTGCCAGCAGTTGGACTAGCGGGCCTACCGGGGCCCAGTACTTC. Translated: CASSWTSGPTGAQYF.

The rearrangement uses TRBV5-1 and TRBJ2-6, with TRBD2 as a possible D gene (5 bases). The CDR3 loop spans 15 amino acids. Germline assignment: CDR1 SGHRS and CDR2 YFSETQ. Trimming removed 3 bases from V and 2 bases from J, with 9 bases in between. The CDR3 region has the DNA TGCGCCAGCAGCTACGGGGAAGCTGGGGCCAACGTCCTGACTTTC. Translating gives CASSYGEAGANVLTF.

Only one count was recorded for this clone. The V and J genes are TRBV19 and TRBJ2-7, with TRBD1 matching over 9 bases. Germline lookup yields CDR1 LNHDA and CDR2 SQIVND (reference sequence). CDR3 length: 14 amino acids. The V and J ends lost 11 bases and 9 bases, in that order; junction bases with no gene match: 17. This CDR3 reads CAGHGTGPKLAQYF. The CDR3 coding sequence is TGTGCCGGACACGGGACAGGGCCGAAACTCGCGCAGTACTTC.

V usage is TRBV6-5 and J usage is TRBJ1-1, with D perhaps TRBD1 (6 bases). V was trimmed by 6 bases and J by 0 bases, leaving 11 bases between them. The CDR3 runs 14 residues. Per germline, CDR1 MNHEY and CDR2 SVGAGI. The CDR3 loop is CASSPGTLNTEAFF. The CDR3 DNA follows: TGTGCCAGCAGCCCCGGGACATTGAACACTGAAGCTTTCTTT.

The chain links TRBV4-2 to TRBJ2-5; 10 bases are shared with TRBD2. V shed 1 base and J 4 bases; nucleotides not matched to a gene: 0. The germline gives CDR1 LGHNA, CDR2 YNFKEQ. CDR3 length: 14 amino acids. As DNA, the CDR3 is TGTGCCAGCAGCCAAGGGACTAGCGGAGAGACCCAGTACTTC. Translated: CASSQGTSGETQYF.

The CDR3, as DNA: TGCGCCAGCAGTTCAGGGGGCAGCAAGACAGATACGCAGTATTTT. Translating it yields CASSSGGSKTDTQYF. The chain recombines TRBV4-1 with TRBJ2-3, with 8 bases fitting TRBD1. The CDR3 length is 15 residues. The V gene end was trimmed by 6 bases and the J gene end by 3 bases; junction bases not matched to a gene: 8. The V gene's germline CDR1 is MGHRA and CDR2 YSYEKL.

The rearrangement joins TRBV11-2 to TRBJ1-4; 8 bases line up with TRBD1. The germline V gene has CDR1 SGHAT and CDR2 FQNNGV. V was clipped by 8 bases and J by 6 bases; unmatched bases: 5. There are 13 residues in the CDR3. CDR3 residues: CASRTGRDEKLFF. CDR3 DNA sequence: TGTGCCAGCCGGACAGGGAGGGATGAAAAACTGTTTTTT.

The J gene is TRBJ2-7, the V gene TRBV18; D unresolved. This CDR3 spans 12 amino acids. The V gene lost 3 bases and the J gene lost 3 bases, with 6 bases spanning the gap. Germline CDR1 and CDR2: KGHSH and LQKENI. CDR3 protein: CASSPSVYEQYF. CDR3 nucleotides: TGTGCCAGCTCACCCTCCGTCTACGAGCAGTACTTC.

The V and J genes are TRBV7-8 and TRBJ2-3, with D tentatively TRBD1 (5 bases). Germline CDR1 SGHVS, CDR2 FQNEAQ. Deletions cut 1 base from V and 1 base from J, with 6 bases between. The CDR3 runs 14 residues. The CDR3 protein is CASSLVGGTDTQYF. DNA of the CDR3: TGTGCCAGCAGCTTAGTAGGGGGCACAGATACGCAGTATTTT.

J is TRBJ1-2 and V is TRBV19; D unclear. The germline gives CDR1 LNHDA, CDR2 SQIVND (reference sequence). V was shortened by 1 base and J by 5 bases, with 5 bases between the two germline ends. There are 12 residues in the CDR3. DNA of the CDR3: TGTGCCAGTAGTATAGTCGGGTATGGCTACACCTTC. As protein: CASSIVGYGYTF. Looking up the rest from reference TRBV19 and TRBJ1-2 gives the full variable domain: DGGITQSPKYLFRKEGQNVTLSCEQNLNHDAMYWYRQDPGQGLRLIYYSQIVNDFQKGDIAEGYSVSREKKESFPLTVTSAQKNPTAFYLCASSIVGYGYTFGSGTRLTVV.

The chain couples TRBV4-3 to TRBJ2-1; 7 nucleotides line up with TRBD2. There are 15 residues in the CDR3. The V segment lost 4 bases and the J segment 8 bases; nucleotides outside the gene matches: 11. Per germline, CDR1 LGHNA and CDR2 YSLEER. The CDR3 coding sequence is TGCGCCAGCAGCCGGCTGGACGGGAGGATGGATGAGCAGTTCTTC. This gives the protein CASSRLDGRMDEQFF.

In its sample, this clone was seen once. The V call is TRBV7-9, the J call TRBJ2-5; D might be TRBD2 (5 bases). The germline V gene has CDR1 SEHNR and CDR2 FQNEAQ (reference sequence). V was cut by 5 bases and J by 0 bases, with 22 bases left in between. This CDR3 region has 18 residues. The CDR3 nucleotides read TGTGCCAGCAGCCCCCCGGTCTCAACTAGAGCGTACCAAGAGACCCAGTACTTC. It is translated as CASSPPVSTRAYQETQYF.

The chain recombines TRBV5-4 with TRBJ2-7; D possibly corresponds to TRBD2 (6 bases). Germline CDR1 reads SGHNT; CDR2 reads YYREEE (reference sequence). CDR3 length equals 13 residues. The V and J ends lost 4 bases and 3 bases respectively, with 11 bases between them. The CDR3 region has the DNA TGTGCCAGCAGCAATTACGGGGGCTACGAGCAGTACTTC. Residues: CASSNYGGYEQYF.

The chain recombines TRBV5-5 with TRBJ2-7, with a possible D match to TRBD2 (6 bases). CDR3 length: 11 amino acids. The germline CDR1 and CDR2 sequences are SGHKS and YYEKEE (reference sequence). The ends were cut back, 2 bases at V and 11 bases at J, with 11 bases in the middle. CDR3 DNA: TGTGCCAGCAGCTTCGCCTCGGGGGAGTACTTC. As protein: CASSFASGEYF.

The chain employs TRBV28 and TRBJ2-3, with D maybe TRBD2 (5 bases). The CDR3 is made up of 16 amino acids. Germline CDR1 and CDR2: MDHEN and SYDVKM. V was pared by 1 base and J by 0 bases, with 11 bases between. The CDR3 nucleotides read TGTGCCAGCAGTTTATATCCTAGCCCCAGCACAGATACGCAGTATTTT. It translates to CASSLYPSPSTDTQYF.

The J gene is TRBJ1-6, the V gene TRBV15; D might be TRBD1 (5 bases). V lost 1 base and J lost 5, with 9 bases in between. The CDR3 extends over 15 amino acids. Germline CDR1 LNHNV, CDR2 YYDKDF (reference sequence). The CDR3 DNA reads as TGTGCCACCAGCAGAGGACAGAGCGATAATTCACCCCTCCACTTT. As protein: CATSRGQSDNSPLHF.

The chain employs TRBV4-1 and TRBJ2-5, with D tentatively TRBD2 (5 bases). Trimming took 0 bases from V and 7 from J, leaving 18 bases between them. Germline V gene lookup returns CDR1 MGHRA and CDR2 YSYEKL. The CDR3 has 16 amino acids. The CDR3, as DNA: TGCGCCAGCAGCCAAGATTTAGGCCTAGCCCCAGGGACCCAGTACTTC. Protein product: CASSQDLGLAPGTQYF.

The rearrangement uses TRBV6-5 and TRBJ2-5; D remains unclear. Trimming pared 5 bases from V and 5 bases from J, leaving 15 bases between. Germline CDR1 is MNHEY and CDR2 is SVGAGI. The length of the CDR3 is 14 residues. Written as DNA, the CDR3 is TGTGCCAGCAGTCCCTCACGGTCCAGGGAGACCCAGTACTTC. Encoded protein: CASSPSRSRETQYF.

V gene TRBV2 combines with J gene TRBJ2-5; perhaps TRBD2 as D (5 bases). This CDR3 is 12 amino acids long. The germline V gene encodes CDR1 SNHLY and CDR2 FYNNEI. The V gene lost 6 bases and the J gene lost 5 bases, with 10 bases spanning the gap. CDR3 protein: CASREVGETQYF. The CDR3 DNA reads TGTGCCAGCAGGGAGGTGGGGGAGACCCAGTACTTC.

The genes are TRBV7-2 and TRBJ2-5; 10 bases agree with TRBD1. Germline lookup yields CDR1 SGHTA and CDR2 FQGNSA. Trimming cost V 1 base and J 7 bases; bases outside gene matches: 3. The length of the CDR3 is 14 residues. The CDR3 reads CASSLGGTGVTQYF. The CDR3 DNA is TGTGCCAGCAGCTTAGGGGGGACAGGGGTGACCCAGTACTTC.

The chain carries TRBV6-6 and TRBJ2-5; tentatively, D is TRBD2 (6 bases). Looked up from germline, CDR1 is MNHNY and CDR2 is SVGAGI (reference sequence). The CDR3 has 12 amino acids. V was cut by 5 bases and J by 7 bases, with 11 bases left in between. In DNA form, the CDR3 reads TGTGCCAGCAGTCCGGACGGGGGGACCCAGTACTTC. Translating gives CASSPDGGTQYF.

The chain joins TRBV7-2 to TRBJ2-2; D is possibly TRBD1 (6 bases). Trimming took 4 bases from V and 4 from J, leaving 10 bases between them. Germline V gene data show CDR1 as SGHTA and CDR2 as FQGNSA. The CDR3 is 14 residues long. CDR3 in amino acids: CASSYRVVTGELFF. For the CDR3, the DNA is TGTGCCAGCAGCTACAGGGTAGTCACCGGGGAGCTGTTTTTT. Full variable domain (missing parts from reference TRBV7-2 and TRBJ2-2): GAGVSQSPSNKVTEKGKDVELRCDPISGHTALYWYRQSLGQGLEFLIYFQGNSAPDKSGLPSDRFSAERTGGSVSTLTIQRTQQEDSAVYLCASSYRVVTGELFFGEGSRLTVL.

The rearrangement joins TRBV18 to TRBJ2-5; 8 nucleotides match TRBD1. Trimming cost V 0 bases and J 3 bases; bases outside gene matches: 9. Germline-derived CDR1 and CDR2 are KGHSH and LQKENI. The CDR3 runs 17 residues. CDR3 region: CASSPPRRTGKEETQYF. CDR3 DNA: TGTGCCAGCTCACCACCGAGGCGGACAGGGAAGGAAGAGACCCAGTACTTC.

V is TRBV15 and J is TRBJ1-1; 8 nucleotides agree with TRBD1. This CDR3 comprises 13 residues. V shed 8 bases and J 1 base; nucleotides not matched to a gene: 3. Germline-derived CDR1 and CDR2 are LNHNV and YYDKDF (reference sequence). Here the CDR3 reads CATQDRENTEAFF. The DNA for the CDR3 is TGTGCCACCCAGGACAGGGAGAACACTGAAGCTTTCTTT. The variable domain in full, completed from reference TRBV15 and TRBJ1-1, reads DAMVIQNPRYQVTQFGKPVTLSCSQTLNHNVMYWYQQKSSQAPKLLFHYYDKDFNNEADTPDNFQSRRPNTSFCFLDIRSPGLGDTAMYLCATQDRENTEAFFGQGTRLTVV.

The chain carries TRBV9 and TRBJ1-4; 12 positions agree with TRBD1. The CDR3 extends over 16 amino acids. V lost 0 bases and J lost 10; bases outside the gene matches: 7. The germline gives CDR1 SGDLS, CDR2 YYNGEE. The CDR3 protein is CASSVGSGTGGGKLFF. The CDR3 DNA follows: TGTGCCAGCAGCGTAGGATCGGGGACAGGGGGCGGAAAACTGTTTTTT.

The V gene is TRBV10-3, the J gene TRBJ2-2; 11 bases map to TRBD1. The V and J ends lost 10 bases and 4 bases, in that order; junction bases with no gene match: 5. CDR3 length: 14 amino acids. Germline V CDR1 and CDR2: ENHRY, SYGVKD. CDR3 sequence reads: CATRTGGSTGELFF. CDR3 coding DNA: TGTGCCACTAGGACAGGGGGCAGCACCGGGGAGCTGTTTTTT.

The V and J genes are TRBV10-3 and TRBJ2-7; 9 nucleotides align to TRBD1. CDR3 length equals 12 residues. V was clipped by 10 bases and J by 7 bases; unmatched bases: 8. Germline values: CDR1 ENHRY, CDR2 SYGVKD. This CDR3 is CATTQGAREQYF. The CDR3 coding sequence is TGTGCCACCACACAGGGGGCGAGGGAGCAGTACTTC.